This TCR beta chain was captured in a study of blood T cell repertoires in COVID-19. Study overall: Specimens from acute and convalescent COVID-19 originated in the United States, Italy and Spain.

As originally analysed: For nucleated cells, counts were estimated from reference gene primer amplification. Sequenced by immunoSEQ multiplex PCR; TCRdb stores in-frame clones only, minus some. Clone size and the V and J calls come from that table; the DNA yielded D and trimming. In the table there are about 200,000 clones, about 83% of which are singletons. The CDR3 length is 15 residues. The germline V and J ends were trimmed by 0 bases and 4 bases, with 9 bases remaining between them. CDR1 and CDR2 from the germline V gene are SGHVS and FNYEAQ. Membership in each cohort depended on participant-reported clinical history.

This receptor was identified in a young woman who had been exposed to COVID-19. The rearrangement links TRBV7-6 to TRBJ2-2; TRBD1 might be the D (5 bases). Sequences were obtained from PBMCs or T cells enriched from blood (not recorded which). Here the CDR3 reads CASSLATEPTGELFF. The CDR3 bases are TGTGCCAGCAGCTTAGCGACAGAGCCCACCGGGGAGCTGTTTTTT.